This paragraph covers one TCR beta chain sequence. In germline, CDR1 is SGHTA, CDR2 FQGNSA. The CDR3 extends over 14 amino acids. The entry originates in a study of blood T cells in healthy people across ages. Each sample yielded at least 6 million isolated PBMCs. Through a sample-barcoded 5' primer and a J-beta primer mix, a second PCR was run for roughly 7 to 11 cycles. MiXCR was run by TCRdb on the 5' RACE reads, yielding one entry per CDR3 protein. This sample yields 1,500,000 or so distinct CDR3 sequences, of which about 42% are seen a single time; about 4% belongs to the top ten. The sequence was collected from a woman younger than 30 in good health. What was sequenced was blood. The chain joins TRBV7-2 to TRBJ2-5; the D gene is possibly TRBD2 (6 bases). The J call could be wrong; TRBJ2-7 is a better fit for the DNA end. Here the CDR3 reads CASSPTRTIYEQYF. CDR3 DNA: TGTGCCAGCAGCCCTACACGGACTATCTACGAGCAGTACTTC.